This TCR beta chain appears in the sequencing data of a study of regulatory T cells in long-lasting Graves disease. Overall study findings and caveats: New patients shared over 900 public clonotypes, and persistent patients shared more, with 2,741.

This clonotype was counted many times. Its antigen is undetermined. Time point given: newly diagnosed GD, antithyroid drugs for less than 3 months. RNA isolated from PBMCs was used to make the TCR library. Germline V CDR1 and CDR2: DFQATT, SNEGSKA (reference sequence). The CDR3 has 15 amino acids. Trimming took 2 bases from V and 6 from J, leaving 16 bases between them. The authors built TCR beta libraries using iRepertoire HTBI primers and Arm-PCR of CDR3 regions. A single record per CDR3 protein comes from TCRdb applying MiXCR to the multiplex PCR reads. The sample records 360,000 or so distinct CDR3 sequences, 16% being singletons. The sample was also reused in another study, on T cells in Graves' hyperthyroidism and ophthalmopathy. From that study: Stable disease denoted Graves' hyperthyroidism without ophthalmopathy progression within 18 months.

The chain has TRBV20-1 and TRBJ2-2; possibly TRBD1 for D (6 bases). The sample was peripheral blood mononuclear cells (PBMCs), taken at new diagnosis, from a patient treated with antithyroid drugs. This sequence was found in a middle-aged man with Graves disease. The CDR3 nucleotides read TGCAGTGCTAGAACCCCGCTTACAGGGCCCGGGGAGCTGTTTTTT. Protein sequence: CSARTPLTGPGELFF.